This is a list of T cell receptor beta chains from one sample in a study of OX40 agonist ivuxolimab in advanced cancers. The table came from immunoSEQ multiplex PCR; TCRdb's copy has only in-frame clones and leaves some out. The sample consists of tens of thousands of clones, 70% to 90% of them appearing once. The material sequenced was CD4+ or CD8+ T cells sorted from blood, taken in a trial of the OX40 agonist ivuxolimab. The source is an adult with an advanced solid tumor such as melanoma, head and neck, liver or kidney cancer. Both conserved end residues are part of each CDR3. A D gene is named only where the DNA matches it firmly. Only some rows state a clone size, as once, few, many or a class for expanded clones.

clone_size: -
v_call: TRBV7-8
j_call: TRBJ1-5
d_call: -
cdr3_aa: CASRLDGDQPQHF
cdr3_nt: TGTGCCAGCAGGCTCGATGGGGATCAGCCCCAGCATTTT

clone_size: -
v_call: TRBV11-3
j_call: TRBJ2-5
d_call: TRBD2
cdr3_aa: CASSILLAGGGETQYF
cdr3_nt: TGTGCCAGCAGCATCCTACTAGCGGGAGGAGGGGAGACCCAGTACTTC

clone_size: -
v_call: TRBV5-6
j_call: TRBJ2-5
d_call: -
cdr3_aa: CASSRTVQETQYF
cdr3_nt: TGTGCCAGCAGCCGGACGGTCCAAGAGACCCAGTACTTC

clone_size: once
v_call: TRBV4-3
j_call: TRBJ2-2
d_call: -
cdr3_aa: CASSQDLPGVSGELFF
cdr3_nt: TGCGCCAGCAGCCAAGATCTACCAGGGGTTTCCGGGGAGCTGTTTTTT

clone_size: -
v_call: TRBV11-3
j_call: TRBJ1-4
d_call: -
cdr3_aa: CASSLAGTANEKLFF
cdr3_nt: TGTGCCAGCAGCTTGGCCGGGACGGCTAATGAAAAACTGTTTTTT

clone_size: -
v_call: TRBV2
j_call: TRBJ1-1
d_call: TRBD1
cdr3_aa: CASNQAPGQGGRATEAFF
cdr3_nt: TGTGCCAGCAATCAAGCACCGGGACAGGGAGGTCGTGCCACTGAAGCTTTCTTT

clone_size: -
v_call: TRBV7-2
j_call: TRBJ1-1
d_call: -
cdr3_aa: CASSSVIEAFF
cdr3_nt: TGTGCCAGCAGCTCGGTTATTGAAGCTTTCTTT

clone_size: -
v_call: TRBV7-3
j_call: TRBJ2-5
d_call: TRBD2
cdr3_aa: CASSLGAGGKETQYF
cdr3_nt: TGTGCCAGCAGCTTAGGAGCGGGGGGAAAAGAGACCCAGTACTTC

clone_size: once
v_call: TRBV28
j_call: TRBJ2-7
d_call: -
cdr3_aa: CASSSLGFSSYEQYF
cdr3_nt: TGTGCCAGCAGTTCACTCGGATTCTCCTCCTACGAGCAGTACTTC

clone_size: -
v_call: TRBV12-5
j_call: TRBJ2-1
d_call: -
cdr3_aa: CASGLPTGSGGFNEQFF
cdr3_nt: TGTGCTAGTGGTTTGCCCACAGGTAGCGGAGGGTTCAATGAGCAGTTCTTC

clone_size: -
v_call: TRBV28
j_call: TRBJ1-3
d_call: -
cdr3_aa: CASIPIGSGNTIYF
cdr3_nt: TGTGCCAGCATTCCCATTGGCTCTGGAAACACCATATATTTT

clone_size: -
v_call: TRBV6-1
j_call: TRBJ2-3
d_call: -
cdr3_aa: CASGRVSTDTQYF
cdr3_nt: TGTGCCAGCGGGCGGGTAAGCACAGATACGCAGTATTTT

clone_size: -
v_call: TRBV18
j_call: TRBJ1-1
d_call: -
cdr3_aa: CASSLGREAFF
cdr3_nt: TGTGCCAGCTCGCTTGGACGCGAAGCTTTCTTT

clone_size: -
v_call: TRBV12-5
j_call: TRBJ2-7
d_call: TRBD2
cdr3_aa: CASGLLSGSPNYEQYF
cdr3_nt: TGTGCTAGTGGTTTGCTTAGCGGGAGTCCCAACTACGAGCAGTACTTC

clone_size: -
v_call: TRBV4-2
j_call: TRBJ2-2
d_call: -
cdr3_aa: CASSQVGGGELFF
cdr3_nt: TGTGCCAGCAGCCAAGTTGGTGGCGGGGAGCTGTTTTTT

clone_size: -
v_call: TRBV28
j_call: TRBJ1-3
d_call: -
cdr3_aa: CASSWGRTGNTIYF
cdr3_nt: TGTGCCAGCAGTTGGGGTAGAACGGGAAACACCATATATTTT

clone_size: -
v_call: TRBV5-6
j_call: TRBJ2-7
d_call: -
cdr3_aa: CASSLTGPSSYEQYF
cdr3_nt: TGTGCCAGCAGCTTAACAGGGCCTAGCTCCTACGAGCAGTACTTC

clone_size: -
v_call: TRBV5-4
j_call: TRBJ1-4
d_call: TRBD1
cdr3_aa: CASSWGDRGQLFF
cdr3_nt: TGTGCCAGCAGCTGGGGGGACAGGGGGCAACTGTTTTTT

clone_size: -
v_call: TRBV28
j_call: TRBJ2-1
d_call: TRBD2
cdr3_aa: CATLLAGAPNEQFF
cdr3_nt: TGTGCCACCCTACTAGCGGGAGCTCCCAATGAGCAGTTCTTC

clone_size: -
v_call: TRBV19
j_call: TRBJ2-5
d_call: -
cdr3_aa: CASSPSDGETQYF
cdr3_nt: TGTGCCAGTAGCCCTAGCGACGGGGAGACCCAGTACTTC

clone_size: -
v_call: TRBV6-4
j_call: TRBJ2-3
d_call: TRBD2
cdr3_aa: CASSDAGETDTQYF
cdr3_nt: TGTGCCAGCAGTGACGCGGGAGAAACAGATACGCAGTATTTT

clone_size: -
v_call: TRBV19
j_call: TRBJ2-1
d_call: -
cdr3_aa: CASSIAGAGGRNEQFF
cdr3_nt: TGTGCCAGTAGTATAGCCGGGGCTGGGGGGCGGAATGAGCAGTTCTTC

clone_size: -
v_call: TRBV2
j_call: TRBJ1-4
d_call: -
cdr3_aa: CASSDGDGDEKLFF
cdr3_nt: TGTGCCAGCAGTGACGGGGACGGGGATGAAAAACTGTTTTTT

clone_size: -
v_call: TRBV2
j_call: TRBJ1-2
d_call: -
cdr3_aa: CASSGDSHGYTF
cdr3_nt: TGTGCCAGCAGTGGCGACAGCCATGGCTACACCTTC

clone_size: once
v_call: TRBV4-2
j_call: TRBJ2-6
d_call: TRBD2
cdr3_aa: CASGRGSGANVLTF
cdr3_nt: TGTGCCAGCGGGAGGGGATCCGGGGCCAACGTCCTGACTTTC

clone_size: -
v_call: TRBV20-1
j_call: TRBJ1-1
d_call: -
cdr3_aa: CSAVGTEAFF
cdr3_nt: TGCAGTGCGGTCGGCACTGAAGCTTTCTTT

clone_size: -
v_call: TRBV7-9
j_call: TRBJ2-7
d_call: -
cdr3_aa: CASSSGTLPYEQYF
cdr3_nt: TGTGCCAGCAGCTCCGGGACTCTGCCCTACGAGCAGTACTTC

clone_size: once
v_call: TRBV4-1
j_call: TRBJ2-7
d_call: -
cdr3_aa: CASSQVGLSGSYEQYF
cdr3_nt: TGCGCCAGCAGCCAAGTGGGACTTTCAGGCTCCTACGAGCAGTACTTC

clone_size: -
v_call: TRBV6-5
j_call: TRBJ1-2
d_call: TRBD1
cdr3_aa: CASRGTGGYGYTF
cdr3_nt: TGTGCCAGCAGGGGGACAGGGGGCTATGGCTACACCTTC

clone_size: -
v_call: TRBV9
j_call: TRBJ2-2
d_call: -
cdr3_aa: CASSVATRGELFF
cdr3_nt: TGTGCCAGCAGCGTAGCAACCCGAGGGGAGCTGTTTTTT

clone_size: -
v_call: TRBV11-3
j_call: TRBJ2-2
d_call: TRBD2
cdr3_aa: CASSGREGAGELFF
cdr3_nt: TGTGCCAGCAGCGGGCGGGAGGGGGCCGGGGAGCTGTTTTTT

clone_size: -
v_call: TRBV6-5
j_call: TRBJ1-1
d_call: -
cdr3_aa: CASSYGGSRAEAFF
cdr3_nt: TGTGCCAGCAGTTACGGGGGAAGTCGGGCTGAAGCTTTCTTT

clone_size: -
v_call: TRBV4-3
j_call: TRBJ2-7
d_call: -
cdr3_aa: CASRKWAGDFYEQYF
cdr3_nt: TGCGCCAGCAGAAAATGGGCAGGGGATTTTTACGAGCAGTACTTC

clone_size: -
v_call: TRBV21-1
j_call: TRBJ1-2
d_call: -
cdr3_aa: CASSRERQGVYYGYTF
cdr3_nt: TGTGCCAGCAGCAGAGAGAGACAGGGGGTCTACTATGGCTACACCTTC

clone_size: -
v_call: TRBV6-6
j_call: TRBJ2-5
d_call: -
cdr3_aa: CASSYSPRVGETQYF
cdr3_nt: TGTGCCAGCAGTTACTCGCCGCGGGTGGGGGAGACCCAGTACTTC

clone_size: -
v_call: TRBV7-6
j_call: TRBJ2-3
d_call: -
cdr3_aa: CASSSEGLGHTDTQYF
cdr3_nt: TGTGCCAGCAGTTCAGAGGGGTTAGGTCACACAGATACGCAGTATTTT

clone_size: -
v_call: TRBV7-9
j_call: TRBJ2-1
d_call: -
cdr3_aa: CASTEGIETAYNEQFF
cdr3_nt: TGTGCCAGCACCGAGGGCATAGAGACGGCCTACAATGAGCAGTTCTTC

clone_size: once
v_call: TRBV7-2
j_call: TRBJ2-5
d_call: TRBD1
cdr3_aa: CASSTGTGKETQYF
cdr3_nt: TGTGCCAGCAGTACCGGGACAGGGAAAGAGACCCAGTACTTC

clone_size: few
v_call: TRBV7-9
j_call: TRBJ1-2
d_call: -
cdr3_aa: CASSPQGNYGYTF
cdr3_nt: TGTGCCAGCAGCCCGCAGGGGAACTATGGCTACACCTTC

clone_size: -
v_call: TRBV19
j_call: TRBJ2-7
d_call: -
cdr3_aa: CASSATGRVGEQYF
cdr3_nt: TGTGCCAGTAGCGCCACAGGGAGGGTCGGGGAGCAGTACTTC

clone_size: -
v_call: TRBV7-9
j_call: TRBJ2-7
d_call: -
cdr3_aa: CASSLSASYEQYF
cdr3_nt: TGTGCCAGCAGCTTATCCGCCTCCTACGAGCAGTACTTC

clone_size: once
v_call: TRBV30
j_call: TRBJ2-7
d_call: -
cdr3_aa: CAWSRGVHYEQYF
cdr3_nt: TGTGCCTGGAGTAGGGGGGTACACTACGAGCAGTACTTC

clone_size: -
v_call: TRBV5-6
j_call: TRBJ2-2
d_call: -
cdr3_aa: CASSPKSDGLGELFF
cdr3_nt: TGTGCCAGCAGCCCCAAGTCGGACGGACTAGGGGAGCTGTTTTTT

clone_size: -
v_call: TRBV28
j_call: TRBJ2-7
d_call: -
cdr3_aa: CASSLPRGGDEQYF
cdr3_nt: TGTGCCAGCAGTTTGCCCAGGGGTGGGGACGAGCAGTACTTC

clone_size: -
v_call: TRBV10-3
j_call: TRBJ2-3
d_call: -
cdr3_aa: CAISAGTFGDTQYF
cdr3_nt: TGTGCCATCAGTGCCGGGACGTTCGGAGATACGCAGTATTTT

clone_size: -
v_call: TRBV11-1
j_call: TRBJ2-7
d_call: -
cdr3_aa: CASTPGTPYEQYF
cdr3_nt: TGTGCCAGCACGCCTGGGACTCCCTACGAGCAGTACTTC

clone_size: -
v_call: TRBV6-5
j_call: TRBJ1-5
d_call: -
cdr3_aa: CASSYGGAQPQHF
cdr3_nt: TGTGCCAGCAGTTACGGGGGGGCTCAGCCCCAGCATTTT

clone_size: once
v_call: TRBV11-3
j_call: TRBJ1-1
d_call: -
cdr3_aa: CASSLEEGAEAFF
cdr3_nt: TGTGCCAGCAGCTTAGAGGAGGGAGCTGAAGCTTTCTTT

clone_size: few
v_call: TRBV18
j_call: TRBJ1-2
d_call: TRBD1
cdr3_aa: CASSTGEFYGYTF
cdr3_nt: TGTGCCAGCTCAACAGGGGAGTTCTATGGCTACACCTTC

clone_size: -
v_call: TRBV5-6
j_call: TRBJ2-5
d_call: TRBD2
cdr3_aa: CASSAGGQETQYF
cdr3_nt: TGTGCCAGCAGCGCGGGGGGACAAGAGACCCAGTACTTC

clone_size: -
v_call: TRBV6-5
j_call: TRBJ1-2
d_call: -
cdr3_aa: CASSYKTNYGYTF
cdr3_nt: TGTGCCAGCAGTTACAAGACAAACTATGGCTACACCTTC

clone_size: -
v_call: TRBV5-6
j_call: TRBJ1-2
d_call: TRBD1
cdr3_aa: CASSPGQGANYGYTF
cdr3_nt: TGTGCCAGCAGCCCCGGACAGGGGGCTAACTATGGCTACACCTTC

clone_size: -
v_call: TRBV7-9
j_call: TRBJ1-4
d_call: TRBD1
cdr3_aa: CASSLVGAQGARELFF
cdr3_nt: TGTGCCAGCAGCTTAGTCGGGGCACAGGGGGCGCGTGAACTGTTTTTT

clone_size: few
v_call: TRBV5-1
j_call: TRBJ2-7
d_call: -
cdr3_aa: CASSLVDRDEQYF
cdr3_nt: TGCGCCAGCAGCTTGGTTGACCGTGACGAGCAGTACTTC

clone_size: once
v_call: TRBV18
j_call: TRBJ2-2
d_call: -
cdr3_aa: CVSSPPTGITGELFF
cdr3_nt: TGTGTCAGCTCACCTCCGACAGGTATCACCGGGGAGCTGTTTTTT

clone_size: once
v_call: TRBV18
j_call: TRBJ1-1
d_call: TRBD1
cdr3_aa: CASYRDRDHTEAFF
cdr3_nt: TGTGCCAGCTATCGGGACAGGGACCACACTGAAGCTTTCTTT

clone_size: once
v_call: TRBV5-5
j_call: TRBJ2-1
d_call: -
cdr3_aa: CASSLQLTTTYNEQFF
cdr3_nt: TGTGCCAGCAGCTTACAGCTCACTACGACCTACAATGAGCAGTTCTTC